In its sample, the clone carrying this T cell receptor (beta chain) was seen many times. Its antigen is not identified. Making TCR cDNA involved 5'RACE template switching, which added UMIs and a universal primer site. Each CDR3 protein is one row after TCRdb ran MiXCR on the 5' RACE reads. Among around 300,000 distinct CDR3 sequences listed, roughly 13% were seen once. V was trimmed by 1 base and J by 2 bases, leaving 15 bases between them. The germline V gene encodes CDR1 DFQATT and CDR2 SNEGSKA (reference sequence). CDR3 length equals 15 residues. The data were obtained in a study of T cells after yellow fever vaccination. Findings and limits, study-wide: High-abundance clonotypes from the bulk population could contaminate FACS-sorted repertoires.

The V gene is TRBV20-1, the J gene TRBJ2-7; no firm D call. The source is a man younger than 40 who received the YFV17D yellow fever vaccine. Material: CD4+ T cells sorted from PBMCs, obtained 45 days after the yellow fever booster vaccination. The CDR3 spells CSARGYGSNAYEQYF. DNA of the CDR3: TGCAGTGCTAGAGGATATGGTAGTAATGCCTACGAGCAGTACTTC.